This TCR beta chain was sequenced during a study of blood T cell repertoires in COVID-19. The CDR3 is made up of 15 amino acids. From germline, CDR1 is LNHNV and CDR2 YYDKDF (reference sequence). Trimming shortened V by 0 bases and J by 0 bases, and 9 bases separated the two germline ends. Repertoires were generated with immunoSEQ multiplex PCR, while TCRdb's copy carries only in-frame clones and drops some. In the table there are almost 400,000 clones, approximately 89% of which are singletons. Sequencing was performed on peripheral blood. The chain employs TRBV15 and TRBJ2-7, with a weak D call TRBD2 (5 bases). This TCR was recovered from a woman aged 55-69 years with COVID-19, enrolled during active disease. CDR3 in DNA: TGTGCCACCAGCAGAGATATGGGGAGCTCCTACGAGCAGTACTTC. Amino acids: CATSRDMGSSYEQYF.